The clone carrying this T cell receptor (beta chain) came up many times. Its antigen remains unidentified. These data are taken from a study of CD8 T cells in ankylosing spondylitis. The CDR3 runs 15 residues. Germline V CDR1 and CDR2: SGDLS, YYNGEE. V was pared by 3 bases and J by 3 bases, with 9 bases of the junction left unmatched. Study-level results: Typical of ankylosing spondylitis blood, it appeared, was a TCR beta motif of several highly homologous variants.

Quantitative 5'-RACE with molecular barcodes generated TCR beta libraries. TCRdb recomputed calls from the 5' RACE reads with MiXCR, one row per CDR3 protein. The data hold 700,000 to 1,000,000 distinct CDR3 sequences, with roughly 10% observed a single time. The chain is built from TRBV9 and TRBJ2-7; 7 nucleotides align to TRBD1. The origin of this receptor is a male donor with ankylosing spondylitis. Material: blood, either unsorted or a sorted T cell fraction (not recorded which). Here the CDR3 reads CASSEGQTVNYEQYF. The CDR3 DNA reads TGTGCCAGCAGCGAGGGACAGACGGTAAACTACGAGCAGTACTTC. The variable domain in full, completed from reference TRBV9 and TRBJ2-7, reads DSGVTQTPKHLITATGQRVTLRCSPRSGDLSVYWYQQSLDQGLQFLIQYYNGEERAKGNILERFSAQQFPDLHSELNLSSLELGDSALYFCASSEGQTVNYEQYFGPGTRLTVT.